A single sample gave rise to the 8 T cell receptor beta chains below, sequenced in a study of post-analysis software for immune sequencing data. Findings and caveats of the study: Four or five TRBV segments (TRBV5-6, TRBV5-1 and TRBV20-1 among them) occurred more frequently in patients than in controls.

TCR beta cDNA libraries included unique molecular identifiers. TCRdb analysed the PCR reads with MiXCR anew, one entry per CDR3 protein. The sample holds about 820,000 distinct CDR3 sequences, roughly 50% seen once. Their specific antigens are unknown. Sequences were obtained from blood. Receptors originate from a girl aged 5 to 17 with multiple sclerosis.

The CDR3 loop is CSARSLGPGEQYF. CDR3 nucleotide sequence: TGCAGTGCTAGGTCACTGGGTCCGGGGGAGCAGTACTTC. The rearrangement joins TRBV20-1 to TRBJ2-7; D is perhaps TRBD2 (5 bases). Germline CDR1 is DFQATT and CDR2 is SNEGSKA (reference sequence). Trimming removed 3 bases from V and 7 bases from J, with 16 bases in between. The CDR3 totals 13 residues.

CDR3 sequence reads: CATSRDRLSGSIGNIQYF. The CDR3, as DNA: TGTGCCACCAGCAGAGATCGCTTGAGCGGGAGTATTGGGAACATTCAGTACTTC. The rearrangement joins TRBV15 to TRBJ2-4, with TRBD2 matching 8 bases. Germline trimming cut 0 bases from V and 7 bases from J; bases unmatched to any gene: 14. In germline, CDR1 is LNHNV, CDR2 YYDKDF (reference sequence). The CDR3 runs 18 residues.

The V gene is TRBV5-6, the J gene TRBJ2-1; D may be TRBD1 (5 bases). V was pared by 0 bases and J by 3 bases, with 25 bases between. The CDR3 contains 20 residues. Germline CDR1 reads SGHDT; CDR2 reads YYEEEE. The CDR3 reads CASSLDAWGSAKRVYNEQFF. The CDR3 DNA reads as TGTGCCAGCAGCTTGGATGCATGGGGCAGCGCGAAAAGGGTCTACAATGAGCAGTTCTTC.

V and J are TRBV11-2 and TRBJ2-3; TRBD2 matches 8 bases. CDR3 length: 18 residues. Germline V lookup: CDR1 SGHAT, CDR2 FQNNGV. With 5 bases clipped from V and 3 bases from J, the junction kept 16 bases outside the gene matches. CDR3 nucleotides: TGTGCCAGCAGCCCGGCGTTGACGGGAGGGCTATATACAGATACGCAGTATTTT. This codes for CASSPALTGGLYTDTQYF. Complete variable domain (other parts from reference TRBV11-2 and TRBJ2-3): EAGVAQSPRYKIIEKRQSVAFWCNPISGHATLYWYQQILGQGPKLLIQFQNNGVVDDSQLPKDRFSAERLKGVDSTLKIQPAKLEDSAVYLCASSPALTGGLYTDTQYFGPGTRLTVL.

This clonotype was found a few times. The J gene is TRBJ2-5, the V gene TRBV27; 9 nucleotides align to TRBD1. The J segment lost 5 bases and the V segment lost 1 base, leaving 2 bases of the junction unmatched. CDR1 is MNHEY and CDR2 is SMNVEV in the germline V gene (reference sequence). CDR3 length: 14 residues. The CDR3 DNA reads TGTGCCAGCAGTTTATACAGGGGGCGTGAGACCCAGTACTTC. Protein product: CASSLYRGRETQYF.

The chain recombines TRBV11-2 with TRBJ1-2; no clear D gene. The V end was cut by 3 bases, the J end by 7 bases, with 15 bases between. The CDR3 has 14 residues. Per germline, CDR1 SGHAT and CDR2 FQNNGV. The CDR3 reads CASSFSGLGSGYTF. The CDR3 DNA is TGTGCCAGCAGCTTCAGCGGTTTAGGCTCTGGCTACACCTTC.

The chain employs TRBV7-2 and TRBJ2-1; D remains unclear. V lost 1 base, J lost 4 bases, and 8 bases lay in between. The CDR3 runs 14 residues. CDR1 and CDR2 (germline): SGHTA, FQGNSA. The CDR3 sequence: CASSLGRNYNEQFF. The CDR3 DNA is TGTGCCAGCAGCTTAGGTCGAAATTACAATGAGCAGTTCTTC. The entire variable domain, with the rest obtained from reference TRBV7-2 and TRBJ2-1, is as follows: GAGVSQSPSNKVTEKGKDVELRCDPISGHTALYWYRQSLGQGLEFLIYFQGNSAPDKSGLPSDRFSAERTGGSVSTLTIQRTQQEDSAVYLCASSLGRNYNEQFFGPGTRLTVL.

The chain uses TRBV20-1 and TRBJ2-5; TRBD1 matches 9 bases. This CDR3 is 16 amino acids long. Trimming took 1 base from V and 5 from J; bases not matched to a gene: 11. Germline assignment: CDR1 DFQATT and CDR2 SNEGSKA (reference sequence). The CDR3 reads CSARGADRGQRETQYF. CDR3 nucleotides: TGCAGTGCTAGAGGGGCGGACAGGGGACAAAGGGAGACCCAGTACTTC.